The clone carrying this TCR beta chain was recorded many times. This sample is part of a study of identical twins. TCRdb fed the 5' RACE reads into MiXCR, producing one record per CDR3 protein. This table has about 100,000 distinct CDR3 sequences, under 6.5% appearing once. The CDR3 is made up of 18 amino acids. Germline CDR1 is SGHRS and CDR2 is YFSETQ. Trimming removed 1 base at V and 1 base at J, with 18 bases between. The chain is built from TRBV5-1 and TRBJ1-5; possibly TRBD1 for D (6 bases). What was sequenced was memory T cells sorted from blood. This TCR derives from a woman in her forties or fifties in good health. The CDR3 coding sequence is TGCGCCAGCAGCTTGATCCCACAGGGTCTGGGGAGCAATCAGCCCCAGCATTTT. Residues: CASSLIPQGLGSNQPQHF.